Listed here is a single T cell receptor (beta chain). What it binds is unknown. This sample was included in a study of graft-versus-host responses after intestinal transplantation. Sequencing used immunoSEQ multiplex PCR; TCRdb keeps in-frame clones, though not all of them. The profile covers about 90,000 clones, with about nine tenths appearing a single time and more than 0.3% taken by the ten largest. Germline V gene lookup returns CDR1 KGHSH and CDR2 LQKENI. The CDR3 extends over 15 amino acids. The V end lost 3 bases, the J end lost 5 bases, and 16 bases lay between the germline ends. Whole-study results and caveats: After transplant, early declines in HvG clones were associated with peak levels of circulating GvH clones.

The chain carries TRBV18 and TRBJ2-5, with D tentatively TRBD1 (5 bases). The sample consisted of unstimulated CD4+ T cells sorted from spleen or lymph node cells, taken before intestinal transplant. The TCR sequence derives from a human donor who received an intestinal transplant. CDR3 sequence (DNA): TGTGCCAGCTCACCCCGCAGGGATAGCACGGAGACCCAGTACTTC. Translation: CASSPRRDSTETQYF.